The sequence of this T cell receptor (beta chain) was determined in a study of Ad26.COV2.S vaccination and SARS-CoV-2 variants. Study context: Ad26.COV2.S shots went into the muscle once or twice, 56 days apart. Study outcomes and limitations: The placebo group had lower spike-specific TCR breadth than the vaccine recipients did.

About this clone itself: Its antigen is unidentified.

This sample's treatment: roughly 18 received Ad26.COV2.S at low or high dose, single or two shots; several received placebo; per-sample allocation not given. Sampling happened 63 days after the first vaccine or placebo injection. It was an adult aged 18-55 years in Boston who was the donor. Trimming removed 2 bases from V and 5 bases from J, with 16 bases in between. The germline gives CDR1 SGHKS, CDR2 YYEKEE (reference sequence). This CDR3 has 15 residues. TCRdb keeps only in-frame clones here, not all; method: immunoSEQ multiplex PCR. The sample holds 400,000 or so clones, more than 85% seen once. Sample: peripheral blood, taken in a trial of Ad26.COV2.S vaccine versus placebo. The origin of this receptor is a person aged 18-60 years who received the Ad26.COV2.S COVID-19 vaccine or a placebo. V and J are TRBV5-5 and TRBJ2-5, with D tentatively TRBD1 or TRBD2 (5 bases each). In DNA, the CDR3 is TGTGCCAGCAGCTTTGGACCCTGGGGGAAGGAGACCCAGTACTTC. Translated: CASSFGPWGKETQYF.